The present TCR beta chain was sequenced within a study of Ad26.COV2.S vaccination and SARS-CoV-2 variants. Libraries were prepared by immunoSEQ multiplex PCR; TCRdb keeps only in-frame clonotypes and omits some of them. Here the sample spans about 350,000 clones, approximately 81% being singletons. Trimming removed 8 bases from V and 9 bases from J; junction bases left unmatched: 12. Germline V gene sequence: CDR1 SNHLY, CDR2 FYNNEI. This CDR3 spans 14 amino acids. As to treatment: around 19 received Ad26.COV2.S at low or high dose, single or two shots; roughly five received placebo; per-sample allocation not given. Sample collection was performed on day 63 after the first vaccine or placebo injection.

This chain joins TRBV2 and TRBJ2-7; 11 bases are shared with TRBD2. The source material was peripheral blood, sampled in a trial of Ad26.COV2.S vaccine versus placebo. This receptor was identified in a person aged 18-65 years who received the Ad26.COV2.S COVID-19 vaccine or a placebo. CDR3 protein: CASALAGGPFGQYF. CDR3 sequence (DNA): TGTGCCAGCGCGCTAGCGGGGGGCCCTTTTGGGCAGTACTTC.